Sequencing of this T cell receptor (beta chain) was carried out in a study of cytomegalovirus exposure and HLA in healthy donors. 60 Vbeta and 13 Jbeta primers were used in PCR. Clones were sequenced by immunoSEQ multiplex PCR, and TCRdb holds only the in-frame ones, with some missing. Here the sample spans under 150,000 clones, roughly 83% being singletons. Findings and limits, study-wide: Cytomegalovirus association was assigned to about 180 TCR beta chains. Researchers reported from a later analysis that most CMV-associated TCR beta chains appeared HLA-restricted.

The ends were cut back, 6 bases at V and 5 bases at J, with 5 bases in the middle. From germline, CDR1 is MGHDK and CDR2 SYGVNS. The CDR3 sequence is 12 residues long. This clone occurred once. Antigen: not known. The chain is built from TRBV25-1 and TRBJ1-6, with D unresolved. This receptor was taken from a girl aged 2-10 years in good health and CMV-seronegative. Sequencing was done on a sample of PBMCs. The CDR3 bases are TGTGCCAGCAGGAACAATAATTCACCCCTCCACTTT. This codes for CASRNNNSPLHF.